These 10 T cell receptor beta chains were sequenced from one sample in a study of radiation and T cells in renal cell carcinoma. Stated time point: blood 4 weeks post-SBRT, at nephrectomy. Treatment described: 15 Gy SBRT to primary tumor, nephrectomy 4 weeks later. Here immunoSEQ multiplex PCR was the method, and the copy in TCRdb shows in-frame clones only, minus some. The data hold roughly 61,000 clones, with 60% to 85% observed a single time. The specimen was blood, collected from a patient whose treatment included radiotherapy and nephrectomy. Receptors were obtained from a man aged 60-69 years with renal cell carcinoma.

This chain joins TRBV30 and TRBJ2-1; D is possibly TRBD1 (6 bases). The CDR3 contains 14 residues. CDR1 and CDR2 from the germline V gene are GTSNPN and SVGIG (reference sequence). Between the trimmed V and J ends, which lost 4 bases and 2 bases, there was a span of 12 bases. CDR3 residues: CAWNKGGTYNEQFF. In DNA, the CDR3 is TGTGCCTGGAATAAAGGGGGAACCTACAATGAGCAGTTCTTC.

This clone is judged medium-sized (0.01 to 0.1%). CDR3 nucleotide sequence: TGTGCCAGCAACCTAGCAGGGGACACTGAAGCTTTCTTT. Translated: CASNLAGDTEAFF. This sequence joins TRBV28 and TRBJ1-1, with a weak D call TRBD1 (6 bases). Germline assignment: CDR1 MDHEN and CDR2 SYDVKM. The CDR3 is 13 residues long. V shed 7 bases and J shed 3 bases, with 12 bases lying between them.

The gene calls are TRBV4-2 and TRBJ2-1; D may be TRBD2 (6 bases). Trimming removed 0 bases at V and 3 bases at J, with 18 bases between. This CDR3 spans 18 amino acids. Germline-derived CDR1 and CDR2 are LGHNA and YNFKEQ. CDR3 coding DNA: TGTGCCAGCAGCCAAGAGCCAGCGGGTGGGGGAGGCTACAATGAGCAGTTCTTC. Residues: CASSQEPAGGGGYNEQFF.

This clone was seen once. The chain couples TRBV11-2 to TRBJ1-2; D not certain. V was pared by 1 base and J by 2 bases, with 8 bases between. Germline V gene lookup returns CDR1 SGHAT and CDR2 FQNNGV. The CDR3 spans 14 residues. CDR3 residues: CASSLGPVNYGYTF. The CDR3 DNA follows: TGTGCCAGCAGCTTAGGGCCCGTCAACTATGGCTACACCTTC.

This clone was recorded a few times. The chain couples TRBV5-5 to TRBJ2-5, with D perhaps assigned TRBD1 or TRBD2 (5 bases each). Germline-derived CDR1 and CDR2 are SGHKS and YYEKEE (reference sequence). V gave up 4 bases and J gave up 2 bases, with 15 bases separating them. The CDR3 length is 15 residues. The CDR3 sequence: CASSPQPGAQETQYF. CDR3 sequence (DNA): TGTGCCAGCAGCCCACAGCCCGGGGCTCAAGAGACCCAGTACTTC.

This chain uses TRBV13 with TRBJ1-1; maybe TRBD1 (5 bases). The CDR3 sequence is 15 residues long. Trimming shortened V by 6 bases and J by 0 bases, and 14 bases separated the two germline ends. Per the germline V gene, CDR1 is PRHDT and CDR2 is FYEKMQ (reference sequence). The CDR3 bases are TGTGCCAGCAGACAAGAAGGACAACTGAACACTGAAGCTTTCTTT. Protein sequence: CASRQEGQLNTEAFF.

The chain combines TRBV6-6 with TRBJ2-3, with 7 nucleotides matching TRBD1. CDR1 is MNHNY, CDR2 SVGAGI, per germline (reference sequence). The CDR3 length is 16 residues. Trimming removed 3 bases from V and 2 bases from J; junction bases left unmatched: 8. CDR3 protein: CASSYGSGGNTDTQYF. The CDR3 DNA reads TGTGCCAGCAGTTATGGGTCAGGGGGTAACACAGATACGCAGTATTTT.

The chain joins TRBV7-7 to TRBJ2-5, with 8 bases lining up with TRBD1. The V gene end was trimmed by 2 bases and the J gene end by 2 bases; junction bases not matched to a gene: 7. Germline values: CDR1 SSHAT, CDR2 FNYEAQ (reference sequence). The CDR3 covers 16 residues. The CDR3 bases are TGTGCCAGCAGCTTATTGACAGGGGTGGGGCAAGAGACCCAGTACTTC. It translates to CASSLLTGVGQETQYF.

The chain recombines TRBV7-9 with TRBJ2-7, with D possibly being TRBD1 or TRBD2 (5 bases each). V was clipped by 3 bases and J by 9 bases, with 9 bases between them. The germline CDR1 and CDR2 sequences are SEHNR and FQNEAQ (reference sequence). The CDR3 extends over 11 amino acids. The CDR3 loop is CASSFEGPQYV. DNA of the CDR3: TGTGCCAGCAGCTTTGAGGGACCGCAGTACGTC.

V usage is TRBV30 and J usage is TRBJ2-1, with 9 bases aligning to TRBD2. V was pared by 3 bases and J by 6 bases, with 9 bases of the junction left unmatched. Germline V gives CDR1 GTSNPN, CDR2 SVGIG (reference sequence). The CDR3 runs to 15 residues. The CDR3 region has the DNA TGTGCCTGGAGGGCCTTAGCGGGGGAACGCAATGAGCAGTTCTTC. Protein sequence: CAWRALAGERNEQFF.